This is a list of T cell receptor beta chains from one sample in a study of beta chain features in type 1 diabetes. Using immunoSEQ multiplex PCR, the repertoire was profiled, and TCRdb retains in-frame clones only, with some absent. The data contain over 700,000 clones, 15% to 20% of them seen just once; the ten biggest clones take up around 0.02%. Source material: naive CD4+ T cells from blood. The receptors originated from a woman younger than 30 in good health. Each CDR3 is given with its conserved first and last residue. D genes are given only for firm matches. Not every row has a clone size; where given, it reads once, few, many or a size class.

j_call d_call v_call clone_size cdr3_nt cdr3_aa
TRBJ2-5 - TRBV29-1 - TGCAGCTACAGGGCGCAAGAGACCCAGTACTTC CSYRAQETQYF
TRBJ1-1 TRBD1 TRBV25-1 - TGTGCCAGCAGTGCCGACAGGGGAGAAGCTTTCTTT CASSADRGEAFF
TRBJ2-1 TRBD2 TRBV10-3 - TGTGCCATCAGGGGCGGACTAGCGGACTACAATGAGCAGTTCTTC CAIRGGLADYNEQFF
TRBJ2-5 - TRBV18 - TGTGCCAGCTCACCACCTTCCCTTATCCAAGAGACCCAGTACTTC CASSPPSLIQETQYF
TRBJ2-1 - TRBV19 - TGTGCCAGTAGTGCCACGGACAGACCAAACCGCAATGAGCAGTTCTTC CASSATDRPNRNEQFF
TRBJ2-7 - TRBV6-5 - TGTGCCACCAGGGACGGTCGGGGCTACGAGCAGTACTTC CATRDGRGYEQYF
TRBJ1-1 TRBD1 TRBV19 few TGTGCCAGTAATAGGGGGCCAACTTTGGAAGCTTTCTTT CASNRGPTLEAFF
TRBJ2-2 - TRBV2 few TGTGCCAGCACCCAATTCTCCAACACCGGGGAGCTGTTTTTT CASTQFSNTGELFF
TRBJ2-1 - TRBV18 few TGTGCCAGCTCACCACCGGCGGGCAATGAGCAGTTCTTC CASSPPAGNEQFF
TRBJ2-3 TRBD2 TRBV6-5 - TGTGCCAGCAGTTCCAATAGCGGGAGTCGGACAGATACGCAGTATTTT CASSSNSGSRTDTQYF
TRBJ1-3 - TRBV6-5 few TGTGCCAGCCCTAGAAGGCCGGCGGACACCATATATTTT CASPRRPADTIYF
TRBJ2-7 - TRBV7-3 few TGTGCCAGCAGCCCCTCTAGGGAGCAGTACTTC CASSPSREQYF
TRBJ2-3 - TRBV7-8 - TGTGCCACCTCCAGGGACTCCTCCCCGGATACGCAGTATTTT CATSRDSSPDTQYF
TRBJ2-7 - TRBV2 few TGTGCCAGCAGCCAAAACTACGAGCAGTACTTC CASSQNYEQYF
TRBJ2-2 TRBD2 TRBV5-4 few TGTGCCAGCAGACGGGGACTAGCGGGAGGGGACACCGGGGAGCTGTTTTTT CASRRGLAGGDTGELFF
TRBJ1-1 TRBD1 TRBV5-1 - TGCGCCAACGCTGGGACAGGGGGCGTCTCGGGCACTGAAGCTTTCTTT CANAGTGGVSGTEAFF
TRBJ2-2 - TRBV7-9 - TGTGCCAGCAGCTTTATGGGTACCCCCGGGGAGCTGTTTTTT CASSFMGTPGELFF